Each of the 29 T cell receptor beta chains below was sequenced from the same sample in a study of PD-1 blockade in classical Hodgkin lymphoma. The time point was: cycle 4 day 1 (C4D1), after five to seven weeks of nivolumab. Every patient was affected by relapse after autologous stem cell transplantation, while exposure to brentuximab vedotin was not uniform. The data were produced by immunoSEQ multiplex PCR, yet TCRdb's version contains in-frame clones alone and is incomplete. This sample has approximately 22,000 clones, with roughly three quarters found just once. The sample in question was peripheral blood mononuclear cells (PBMCs), obtained before the fourth cycle of nivolumab. The origin of the receptors is a human donor with classical Hodgkin lymphoma.

The chain uses TRBV4-1 and TRBJ2-5; TRBD2 agrees at 7 bases. From germline, CDR1 is MGHRA and CDR2 YSYEKL. V trimming: 5 bases; J trimming: 2 bases; junction bases outside the gene matches: 11. CDR3 size: 16 residues. The CDR3 reads CASSFRPPGLQETQYF. The CDR3 region has the DNA TGCGCCAGCAGCTTCCGACCTCCGGGACTACAAGAGACCCAGTACTTC.

The chain has TRBV7-9 and TRBJ2-1; 8 bases map to TRBD2. From germline, CDR1 is SEHNR and CDR2 FQNEAQ (reference sequence). With 8 bases clipped from V and 7 bases from J, the junction kept 7 bases outside the gene matches. This CDR3 comprises 13 residues. The CDR3 protein is CASQTGGRNEQFF. The CDR3 nucleotides are TGTGCCAGCCAGACGGGGGGGAGGAATGAGCAGTTCTTC.

This chain connects TRBV18 to TRBJ2-7; TRBD1 agrees at 9 bases. The CDR3 is 16 amino acids. The trim removed 3 bases at V and 9 bases at J, leaving 15 bases unmatched. Germline CDR1 reads KGHSH; CDR2 reads LQKENI. The CDR3 DNA is TGTGCCAGCTCACCCCTACCGGGACAGGGTGAAGTCGGGCAGTACTTC. Its translation: CASSPLPGQGEVGQYF.

This clone was detected a few times. The chain employs TRBV9 and TRBJ2-3; D may be TRBD2 (5 bases). There are 17 residues in the CDR3. The germline V gene encodes CDR1 SGDLS and CDR2 YYNGEE. V dropped 0 bases and J dropped 4 bases, with 18 bases sitting between them. DNA of the CDR3: TGTGCCAGCAGCGTAGTTTTAAAGGTAGCGCTCGCAGATACGCAGTATTTT. This translates into CASSVVLKVALADTQYF.

The chain employs TRBV9 and TRBJ2-5; TRBD2 matches at 8 bases. There are 16 residues in the CDR3. After removal of 0 bases from V and 4 bases from J, the junction contained 8 bases not matched to a gene. Germline loops: CDR1 SGDLS, CDR2 YYNGEE. The CDR3 sequence is CASSVELAGPRETQYF. Here the CDR3 DNA reads TGTGCCAGCAGCGTAGAATTAGCGGGGCCGAGAGAGACCCAGTACTTC.

This clone was observed a few times. The V call is TRBV7-2, the J call TRBJ2-7, with no clear D. The length of the CDR3 is 14 residues. Germline V gene lookup returns CDR1 SGHTA and CDR2 FQGNSA. Trimming took off 5 bases at V and 0 bases at J, with 11 bases between the two ends. The CDR3 is CASSPRLSSYEQYF. Here the CDR3 DNA reads TGTGCCAGCAGCCCCCGACTCAGCTCCTACGAGCAGTACTTC.

The chain has TRBV10-3 and TRBJ2-7; a weak D match, TRBD1 (6 bases). The CDR3 is 15 amino acids. From germline, CDR1 is ENHRY and CDR2 SYGVKD. Between the trimmed V and J ends, which lost 0 bases and 3 bases, there was a span of 12 bases. CDR3: CAISESGDNRYEQYF. The CDR3 DNA reads TGTGCCATCAGTGAGTCGGGGGACAACCGCTACGAGCAGTACTTC.

V gene TRBV5-1 combines with J gene TRBJ2-3; 12 nucleotides align to TRBD2. With V trimmed by 3 bases and J by 0 bases, 2 bases remained unmatched. CDR3 length: 16 amino acids. CDR1 SGHRS and CDR2 YFSETQ come from the germline V gene. The CDR3 DNA follows: TGCGCCAGCAGCTCAGGACTAGCGGGGAGCACAGATACGCAGTATTTT. This gives the protein CASSSGLAGSTDTQYF.

The CDR3 nucleotides are TGTGCCTGGAGATCCAACAGGGGCGTGTCACCCCTCCACTTT. It yields the protein CAWRSNRGVSPLHF. The rearrangement joins TRBV30 to TRBJ1-6; 7 bases map to TRBD1. CDR3 size: 14 residues. Looked up from germline, CDR1 is GTSNPN and CDR2 is SVGIG (reference sequence). Trimming at V came to 3 bases and at J to 10 bases, leaving 9 bases not matched to a gene.

The rearrangement joins TRBV19 to TRBJ1-1; no definite D call. The length of the CDR3 is 15 residues. V lost 2 bases and J lost 3, with 13 bases in between. The germline CDR1 and CDR2 sequences are LNHDA and SQIVND (reference sequence). CDR3 residues: CASSIRAGLDTEAFF. CDR3 coding DNA: TGTGCCAGTAGTATAAGGGCCGGGTTGGACACTGAAGCTTTCTTT. Using reference TRBV19 and TRBJ1-1 for the parts outside the CDR3, the full variable domain is DGGITQSPKYLFRKEGQNVTLSCEQNLNHDAMYWYRQDPGQGLRLIYYSQIVNDFQKGDIAEGYSVSREKKESFPLTVTSAQKNPTAFYLCASSIRAGLDTEAFFGQGTRLTVV.

The rearrangement uses TRBV7-9 and TRBJ2-7; D is perhaps TRBD2 (5 bases). V was clipped by 3 bases and J by 0 bases, with 12 bases between them. The length of the CDR3 is 15 residues. Per the germline V gene, CDR1 is SEHNR and CDR2 is FQNEAQ (reference sequence). The CDR3 sequence: CASSFLGRDSYEQYF. CDR3 in DNA: TGTGCCAGCAGCTTTCTCGGTCGGGACTCCTACGAGCAGTACTTC. Full variable domain (outside the CDR3, taken from reference TRBV7-9 and TRBJ2-7): DTGVSQNPRHKITKRGQNVTFRCDPISEHNRLYWYRQTLGQGPEFLTYFQNEAQLEKSRLLSDRFSAERPKGSFSTLEIQRTEQGDSAMYLCASSFLGRDSYEQYFGPGTRLTVT.

The chain combines TRBV9 with TRBJ2-1; no clear D. Trimming left V 0 bases short and J 7 bases short, with 17 bases between. The CDR3 length is 16 residues. From germline, CDR1 is SGDLS and CDR2 YYNGEE. CDR3 loop: CASSVESTGHENEQFF. For the CDR3, the DNA is TGTGCCAGCAGCGTAGAGTCTACTGGGCATGAGAATGAGCAGTTCTTC.

V is TRBV28 and J is TRBJ2-7, with D unclear. In germline, CDR1 is MDHEN, CDR2 SYDVKM. Trimming cost V 2 bases and J 3 bases, with 2 bases left between them. This CDR3 spans 11 amino acids. The CDR3 nucleotides are TGTGCCAGCAGTTTACACTACGAGCAGTACTTC. It translates to CASSLHYEQYF.

The genes are TRBV27 and TRBJ2-5; D is tentatively TRBD1 or TRBD2 (5 bases each). The CDR3 runs 14 residues. V lost 5 bases and J 4 bases, leaving 14 bases between the germline ends. Germline V lookup: CDR1 MNHEY, CDR2 SMNVEV (reference sequence). CDR3 nucleotides: TGTGCCAGCAGTGAGGGGATTTGGGCAGAGACCCAGTACTTC. Its translation: CASSEGIWAETQYF.

The chain recombines TRBV6-6 with TRBJ1-2; D is unresolved. From germline, CDR1 is MNHNY and CDR2 SVGAGI (reference sequence). The CDR3 spans 15 residues. V was pared by 4 bases and J by 2 bases, with 14 bases between. Here the CDR3 reads CASSSPGQQNYGYTF. The CDR3 nucleotides read TGTGCCAGCAGTTCCCCTGGGCAGCAGAACTATGGCTACACCTTC.

The V and J genes are TRBV4-2 and TRBJ2-2; D gene unclear. CDR1 and CDR2 (germline): LGHNA, YNFKEQ. CDR3 length equals 16 residues. V lost 4 bases and J lost 2, with 14 bases in between. CDR3 nucleotide sequence: TGTGCCAGCAGCCCCCTGGTGTCCAGAAACACCGGGGAGCTGTTTTTT. This gives the protein CASSPLVSRNTGELFF.

This clone was counted between two and nine times. The gene calls are TRBV11-2 and TRBJ1-2; the D gene is possibly TRBD1 (6 bases). Germline V gene data show CDR1 as SGHAT and CDR2 as FQNNGV. CDR3 length: 16 residues. Trimming cost V 1 base and J 3 bases, with 15 bases left between them. CDR3: CASSLGGTSYDYGYTF. The DNA for the CDR3 is TGTGCCAGCAGCTTAGGGGGGACAAGTTACGACTATGGCTACACCTTC.

This chain uses TRBV5-1 with TRBJ2-2, with no clear D. CDR3 length: 13 residues. Germline CDR1 SGHRS, CDR2 YFSETQ. The V gene lost 2 bases and the J gene lost 6 bases, with 8 bases spanning the gap. Here the CDR3 reads CASSLEVAGELFF. DNA for the CDR3: TGCGCCAGCAGCTTAGAGGTAGCCGGGGAGCTGTTTTTT.

V usage is TRBV7-3 and J usage is TRBJ1-1; a possible D gene is TRBD1 (6 bases). The CDR3 is made up of 14 amino acids. In germline, CDR1 is SGHTA, CDR2 FQGTGA. V lost 5 bases and J lost 4, with 14 bases in between. The DNA of the CDR3 is TGTGCCAGCAGCCCCCGAGGGGGGGGCACTGAAGCTTTCTTT. Its translation is CASSPRGGGTEAFF.

This sequence joins TRBV27 and TRBJ2-7; the match to TRBD1 covers 7 bases. Per the germline V gene, CDR1 is MNHEY and CDR2 is SMNVEV (reference sequence). This CDR3 contains 15 residues. V lost 4 bases, J lost 4 bases, and 10 bases stayed unmatched. The CDR3 region has the DNA TGTGCCAGCAGTTCATTGGGGACAGTACTGTACGAGCAGTACTTC. As protein: CASSSLGTVLYEQYF.

The rearrangement joins TRBV28 to TRBJ2-5; 7 nucleotides align to TRBD2. With V trimmed by 3 bases and J by 7 bases, 2 bases remained unmatched. Germline CDR1 reads MDHEN; CDR2 reads SYDVKM. The CDR3 is 12 residues long. CDR3 in DNA: TGTGCCAGCAGTTTGTGGGAGGGGACCCAGTACTTC. This gives the protein CASSLWEGTQYF.

About this clone: The conserved phenylalanine or tryptophan normally closing the CDR3 is absent here, so this likely arose from a read error. J is TRBJ2-7 and V is TRBV28, with D hard to call. V lost 7 bases, J lost 4 bases, and 17 bases lay in between. CDR3 length: 14 residues. Per germline, CDR1 MDHEN and CDR2 SYDVKM. Written as DNA, the CDR3 is TGTGCCAGCACCCCGACACGGATTCTTTACGAGCAGTACCTC. Translating gives CASTPTRILYEQYL.

This clone is a singleton in its sample. The chain carries TRBV28 and TRBJ1-2; 9 bases map to TRBD1. Germline V gives CDR1 MDHEN, CDR2 SYDVKM. After removal of 2 bases from V and 3 bases from J, the junction contained 7 bases not matched to a gene. The CDR3 is 16 amino acids. The CDR3 DNA sequence: TGTGCCAGCAGTTTACCACAGGGGGCTACTTACTATGGCTACACCTTC. Amino acid sequence: CASSLPQGATYYGYTF.

This chain joins TRBV7-9 and TRBJ1-1; a possible D gene is TRBD1 (5 bases). The germline gives CDR1 SEHNR, CDR2 FQNEAQ (reference sequence). Trimming shortened V by 5 bases and J by 1 base, and 11 bases separated the two germline ends. CDR3 length equals 14 residues. This chain's CDR3 is CASSPRQRNTEAFF. CDR3 sequence (DNA): TGTGCCAGCAGCCCCCGACAGAGGAACACTGAAGCTTTCTTT.

The V and J genes are TRBV5-1 and TRBJ2-2, with 8 bases matching TRBD1. V trimming: 5 bases; J trimming: 1 base; junction bases outside the gene matches: 7. CDR1 is SGHRS, CDR2 YFSETQ, per germline. The CDR3 sequence is 16 residues long. CDR3 protein: CASRRSGTGNTGELFF. Written as DNA, the CDR3 is TGCGCCAGCAGACGTTCCGGGACAGGGAACACCGGGGAGCTGTTTTTT.

The chain has TRBV6-5 and TRBJ2-3; D not certain. Trimming took 6 bases from V and 2 from J, leaving 6 bases between them. CDR3 length equals 12 residues. Germline CDR1 MNHEY, CDR2 SVGAGI. The CDR3 DNA is TGTGCCAGCAGCGAGGTCACAGATACGCAGTATTTT. Protein product: CASSEVTDTQYF.

The DNA for the CDR3 is TGTGCCAGCAGCTTGGCCGGAGGGGGGGGCTCAGGATATGGCTACACCTTC. This encodes CASSLAGGGGSGYGYTF. This rearrangement joins TRBV5-4 to TRBJ1-2, with D maybe TRBD1 (6 bases). V was trimmed by 0 bases and J by 5 bases, leaving 20 bases between them. The CDR3 extends over 17 amino acids. In germline, CDR1 is SGHNT, CDR2 YYREEE (reference sequence). Filled out from reference TRBV5-4 and TRBJ1-2, the complete variable domain reads ETGVTQSPTHLIKTRGQQVTLRCSSQSGHNTVSWYQQALGQGPQFIFQYYREEENGRGNFPPRFSGLQFPNYSSELNVNALELDDSALYLCASSLAGGGGSGYGYTFGSGTRLTVV.

The chain employs TRBV7-9 and TRBJ2-7; D is perhaps TRBD2 (6 bases). CDR1 and CDR2 from the germline V gene are SEHNR and FQNEAQ (reference sequence). The CDR3 has 13 residues. V gave up 1 base and J gave up 6 bases, with 10 bases separating them. CDR3 DNA: TGTGCCAGCAGCTTAGTGGGGACTCTCGAGCAGTACTTC. Translated, it gives CASSLVGTLEQYF.

The chain employs TRBV28 and TRBJ1-1, with 8 bases that match TRBD1. V shed 5 bases and J 4 bases; nucleotides not matched to a gene: 6. This CDR3 has 14 amino acids. Germline V gives CDR1 MDHEN, CDR2 SYDVKM. CDR3 in amino acids: CASSRAGTGTEAFF. In nucleotides, the CDR3 is TGTGCCAGCAGTCGGGCAGGGACAGGCACTGAAGCTTTCTTT.